One and the same sample provided the 21 T cell receptor beta chains below, sequenced in a study of vaccination and CD4 T cells after COVID-19. No cognate antigen is known for these TCRs. Sequencing of cultured CD4+ T cell DNA used the Oncomine TCR Beta short-read assay. TCRdb re-analysed the PCR reads in MiXCR, keeping a single row per CDR3 protein. The sample includes around 20,000 distinct CDR3 sequences, about 52% seen only once; the top ten take 3.5% to 6%. Treatment in this sample: roughly 10-day PBMC culture with coronavirus spike peptide pools or control peptides (ViraFEST assay). The sample was CD4+ T cells from blood, cultured in vitro. The origin of the receptors is a human donor who had recovered from COVID-19.

This clonotype has more than one count but fewer than ten. The CDR3 region has the DNA TGCAGTGCTAGAGCCGCCGGGAGGGTGGGAACTGAAGCTTTCTTT. As protein: CSARAAGRVGTEAFF. The chain links TRBV20-1 to TRBJ1-1, with D uncertain. Trimming shortened V by 1 base and J by 5 bases, and 17 bases separated the two germline ends. The CDR3 loop spans 15 amino acids. The germline CDR1 and CDR2 sequences are DFQATT and SNEGSKA (reference sequence).

The J gene is TRBJ2-6, the V gene TRBV7-2; 7 bases agree with TRBD1. V shed 5 bases, J shed 0 bases, and the junction held 4 bases outside the gene matches. The V gene's germline CDR1 is SGHTA and CDR2 FQGNSA. The CDR3 length is 16 residues. In nucleotides, the CDR3 is TGTGCCAGCAGCCTAGGACAGGCCTCTGGGGCCAACGTCCTGACTTTC. This gives the protein CASSLGQASGANVLTF.

CDR3 protein: CASSLVSGGGKNIQYF. The CDR3 DNA reads as TGTGCCAGCAGCTTAGTGTCCGGGGGGGGTAAAAACATTCAGTACTTC. The rearrangement links TRBV7-8 to TRBJ2-4; 8 nucleotides align to TRBD2. There are 16 residues in the CDR3. Germline CDR1 SGHVS, CDR2 FQNEAQ. V shed 1 base, J shed 4 bases, and the junction held 6 bases outside the gene matches. The complete variable domain, with remaining parts taken from reference TRBV7-8 and TRBJ2-4, reads GAGVSQSPRYKVAKRGQDVALRCDPISGHVSLFWYQQALGQGPEFLTYFQNEAQLDKSGLPSDRFFAERPEGSVSTLKIQRTQQEDSAVYLCASSLVSGGGKNIQYFGAGTRLSVL.

This clonotype turned up a few times. The gene calls are TRBV15 and TRBJ2-1; D is perhaps TRBD2 (5 bases). Trimming removed 9 bases at V and 8 bases at J, with 23 bases between. In germline, CDR1 is LNHNV, CDR2 YYDKDF (reference sequence). The CDR3 sequence is 15 residues long. Here the CDR3 DNA reads TGTGCCACGACGGAAAGGGCCGGGATGGAGTATGAGCAGTTCTTC. Its translation: CATTERAGMEYEQFF.

This clonotype is a singleton in its sample. The chain recombines TRBV20-1 with TRBJ1-2; TRBD1 might be the D (6 bases). CDR1 is DFQATT and CDR2 is SNEGSKA in the germline V gene (reference sequence). The ends were cut back, 5 bases at V and 5 bases at J, with 12 bases in the middle. CDR3 size: 12 residues. The CDR3: CSALNRVYGYTF. The CDR3 DNA reads as TGCAGTGCTTTAAACAGGGTATATGGCTACACCTTC.

The chain links TRBV25-1 to TRBJ2-1; 7 nucleotides match TRBD2. Germline CDR1 MGHDK, CDR2 SYGVNS. The CDR3 is made up of 16 amino acids. V dropped 1 base and J dropped 5; count of bases not matched to a gene: 8. The CDR3 loop is CASSEWGGSGDNEQFF. CDR3 nucleotide sequence: TGTGCCAGCAGTGAATGGGGCGGGAGCGGGGACAATGAGCAGTTCTTC.

In its sample, this clonotype is medium-sized. This rearrangement joins TRBV24-1 to TRBJ1-5, with 8 nucleotides matching TRBD1. Looked up from germline, CDR1 is KGHDR and CDR2 is SFDVKD. Trimming cost V 7 bases and J 2 bases; bases outside gene matches: 6. This CDR3 contains 15 residues. This chain's CDR3 is CATRWTGNGNQPQHF. DNA of the CDR3: TGTGCCACCAGATGGACAGGGAATGGCAATCAGCCCCAGCATTTT.

V usage is TRBV7-6 and J usage is TRBJ2-6, with 7 bases identical to TRBD1. Per germline, CDR1 SGHVS and CDR2 FNYEAQ. With V trimmed by 4 bases and J by 0 bases, 0 bases remained unmatched. This CDR3 region has 15 residues. The CDR3 region is CASSSGGSGANVLTF. The CDR3 nucleotides read TGTGCCAGCAGCTCAGGGGGCTCTGGGGCCAACGTCCTGACTTTC.

The count of this clonotype is one. V usage is TRBV12-3 or TRBV12-4 and J usage is TRBJ1-2; TRBD1 agrees at 7 bases. J was trimmed by 8 bases and V by 5 bases; bases with no gene match: 17. The CDR3 totals 16 residues. In nucleotides, the CDR3 is TGTGCCAGCAGTCACATACGACAGGGCCCTGCCGGGGGCTACACCTTC. Protein product: CASSHIRQGPAGGYTF.

With regard to this clonotype: This likely comes from a read error, as the CDR3 has no conserved phenylalanine or tryptophan at its end. No DNA is shown, since the ends of the CDR3 on it are uncertain; the CDR3 is the one TCRdb lists. V gene TRBV2 combines with J gene TRBJ2-1; the D call in the table, TRBD1, was not verified against the DNA. The CDR3 adds up to 8 amino acids, both ends counted. Germline lookup yields CDR1 SNHLY and CDR2 FYNNEI. This chain's CDR3 is CASPNRGL.

This clonotype was found a few times. The rearrangement links TRBV19 to TRBJ1-2; D not certain. The CDR3 sequence is 15 residues long. V was trimmed by 5 bases and J by 7 bases, leaving 20 bases between them. Germline CDR1 is LNHDA and CDR2 is SQIVND (reference sequence). The CDR3 is CASSPGFRRVSGYTF. CDR3 sequence (DNA): TGTGCCAGTAGTCCCGGGTTTCGGAGGGTGAGTGGCTACACCTTC.

V gene TRBV2 combines with J gene TRBJ2-7; TRBD1 agrees at 8 bases. The CDR3 loop spans 14 amino acids. The trim removed 4 bases at V and 1 base at J, leaving 3 bases unmatched. Germline V CDR1 and CDR2: SNHLY, FYNNEI. CDR3 coding DNA: TGTGCCAGCAGTGTCAGGACAGGGTCCTACGAGCAGTACTTC. This encodes CASSVRTGSYEQYF.

J is TRBJ2-1 and V is TRBV7-8; the match to TRBD2 covers 13 bases. V trimming: 7 bases; J trimming: 3 bases; junction bases outside the gene matches: 6. The germline V gene encodes CDR1 SGHVS and CDR2 FQNEAQ. The CDR3 sequence is 16 residues long. This CDR3 reads CASTGLAGAFYNEQFF. The CDR3 nucleotides are TGTGCCAGCACCGGACTAGCGGGGGCCTTCTACAATGAGCAGTTCTTC.

V gene TRBV27 combines with J gene TRBJ1-6; D remains ambiguous. This CDR3 has 13 residues. The germline gives CDR1 MNHEY, CDR2 SMNVEV (reference sequence). V was shortened by 5 bases and J by 7 bases, with 9 bases between the two germline ends. For the CDR3, the DNA is TGTGCCAGCAGTACTGGACGGAATTCACCCCTCCACTTT. Amino acids: CASSTGRNSPLHF.

In regard to this clonotype: A read error may produce the germline difference seen at one junction end. The V gene is TRBV6-2 or TRBV6-3, the J gene TRBJ1-2; D is undetermined. Germline-derived CDR1 and CDR2 are MNHEY and SVGEGT. The CDR3 runs 13 residues. DNA for the CDR3: TGTGCCAGCAACGCACGCCTTGCCCCTGGCCACACCTTC. It yields the protein CASNARLAPGHTF.

The chain combines TRBV3-1 with TRBJ1-1, with 8 positions matching TRBD1. Germline loops: CDR1 LGHDT, CDR2 YNNKEL (reference sequence). The CDR3 spans 11 residues. J lost 5 bases, V lost 10 bases, and 3 bases had no gene match. The CDR3 reads CAIRQGTEAFF. CDR3 nucleotide sequence: TGTGCCATACGACAGGGGACTGAAGCTTTCTTT.

The gene calls are TRBV30 and TRBJ2-3, with a tentative D call TRBD1 (5 bases). The CDR3 is 14 amino acids. Germline CDR1 reads GTSNPN; CDR2 reads SVGIG (reference sequence). V shed 2 bases and J shed 3 bases, with 12 bases lying between them. The chain's CDR3 is CAWSRRSGTDTQYF. DNA of the CDR3: TGTGCCTGGAGTAGGAGATCAGGGACAGATACGCAGTATTTT. Filled out from reference TRBV30 and TRBJ2-3, the complete variable domain reads SQTIHQWPATLVQPVGSPLSLECTVEGTSNPNLYWYRQAAGRGLQLLFYSVGIGQISSEVPQNLSASRPQDRQFILSSKKLLLSDSGFYLCAWSRRSGTDTQYFGPGTRLTVL.

The rearrangement links TRBV19 to TRBJ2-3, with TRBD2 identical over 7 bases. Unmatched junction bases numbered 8, after V lost 1 base and J lost 1 base. CDR1 and CDR2 from the germline V gene are LNHDA and SQIVND (reference sequence). The length of the CDR3 is 17 residues. The CDR3: CASSIGSGNVGTDTQYF. CDR3 DNA: TGTGCCAGTAGTATAGGAAGCGGGAACGTCGGCACAGATACGCAGTATTTT.

Here the CDR3 reads CASSSATGNGNTIYF. CDR3 DNA sequence: TGTGCCAGCAGTTCAGCGACAGGGAATGGAAACACCATATATTTT. The V gene is TRBV6-5, the J gene TRBJ1-3; 7 bases fit TRBD1. The germline CDR1 and CDR2 sequences are MNHEY and SVGAGI. V lost 4 bases and J lost 3; bases outside the gene matches: 6. The CDR3 runs 15 residues.

This chain uses TRBV20-1 with TRBJ2-3, with a tentative D call TRBD2 (6 bases). V was shortened by 3 bases and J by 9 bases, with 13 bases between the two germline ends. Germline V lookup: CDR1 DFQATT, CDR2 SNEGSKA (reference sequence). CDR3 length equals 12 residues. The CDR3 sequence: CSASIAGRTQYF. In DNA form, the CDR3 reads TGCAGTGCTAGTATCGCGGGGCGAACGCAGTATTTT.

The chain carries TRBV6-1 and TRBJ2-5, with unresolved D. CDR3 size: 11 residues. Trimming removed 5 bases from V and 4 bases from J, with 5 bases in between. CDR1 and CDR2 from the germline V gene are MNHNS and SASEGT. CDR3 region: CASSTRETQYF. The CDR3 DNA reads TGTGCCAGCAGTACCAGAGAGACCCAGTACTTC.